This T cell receptor beta chain comes out of a study of T cell repertoires in cytomegalovirus infection. Across the study: Epitope selection comprised recently identified HLA-C-restricted CMV epitopes and well-studied HLA-B-restricted CMV epitopes. Both CMV infection and a matching HLA type were indicated by public TCR beta signatures. Study-wide points: CMV-specific TCR beta clonotypes restricted by HLA-C dominated the ex vivo response. CMV carriers with the relevant HLA were identified by cumulative public TCR beta family frequency.

In its sample, this clonotype was seen many times. Its target is unknown. The V end was cut by 3 bases, the J end by 1 base, with 10 bases between. CDR3 length: 14 residues. Germline V gene sequence: CDR1 SGHDT, CDR2 YYEEEE. MiXCR was run by TCRdb on the reads, yielding one entry per CDR3 protein. Of 750,000 to 950,000 distinct CDR3 sequences detected, about 27% appear once; the ten largest clones hold roughly 14%. The sample here was cultured CD8+ T cells from PBMCs, taken from culture after CMV antigen stimulation. The TCR was taken from a human donor in good health (CMV status not recorded). Some clones in this sample may be carry-over from other donors' samples. The chain recombines TRBV5-6 with TRBJ1-1; no firm D call. The CDR3 DNA reads TGTGCCAGCAGCTCCTTTACCCGGAACACTGAAGCTTTCTTT. It translates to CASSSFTRNTEAFF.